This TCR beta chain was identified in a study of radiation and T cells in renal cell carcinoma. Regarding time point: blood 2 weeks post-SBRT. The treatment was: 15 Gy SBRT to primary tumor, nephrectomy 4 weeks later. Assay: immunoSEQ multiplex PCR; the TCRdb copy retains only in-frame clones and omits some. The table shows some 130,000 clones, with 75% to 85% occurring only once. This clone is a singleton in its sample. The material was blood, obtained from a patient whose treatment included radiotherapy and nephrectomy. The receptor was derived from a woman aged 55-70 years with renal cell carcinoma.

The DNA of the CDR3 is TGTGCCAGCAGCGCACGACAGGGGCCCTATGGCTACACCTTC. Translation gives CASSARQGPYGYTF. This chain connects TRBV14 to TRBJ1-2; 8 bases agree with TRBD1. The CDR3 spans 14 residues. Germline V gene lookup returns CDR1 SGHDN and CDR2 FVKESK. The V gene end was trimmed by 5 bases and the J gene end by 4 bases; junction bases not matched to a gene: 6.